The text below deals with one T cell receptor beta chain. Antigen unknown. The data were taken from a study of radiation and T cells in renal cell carcinoma. General observations from the study: From baseline, blood top tumor clonotypes peaked at 2 weeks post-radiation.

Time point: baseline pretreatment blood. Stated treatment: 15 Gy SBRT to primary tumor, nephrectomy 4 weeks later. Blood was sampled at baseline, 2 weeks and 4 weeks after SBRT. Clones were sequenced by immunoSEQ multiplex PCR, and TCRdb holds only the in-frame ones, with some missing. The table shows roughly 150,000 clones, with 88% occurring only once. The sequence was obtained from a woman aged 65 to 85 with renal cell carcinoma. The sequences come from blood, collected from a patient whose treatment included radiotherapy and nephrectomy.

The DNA for the CDR3 is TGTGCCAGCTCACCACTCTCCGGGGGGGTCAATGAGCAGTTCTTC. Translating gives CASSPLSGGVNEQFF. V gene TRBV18 combines with J gene TRBJ2-1; 8 nucleotides agree with TRBD2. V dropped 1 base and J dropped 6; count of bases not matched to a gene: 5. CDR3 size: 15 residues. Germline lookup yields CDR1 KGHSH and CDR2 LQKENI.